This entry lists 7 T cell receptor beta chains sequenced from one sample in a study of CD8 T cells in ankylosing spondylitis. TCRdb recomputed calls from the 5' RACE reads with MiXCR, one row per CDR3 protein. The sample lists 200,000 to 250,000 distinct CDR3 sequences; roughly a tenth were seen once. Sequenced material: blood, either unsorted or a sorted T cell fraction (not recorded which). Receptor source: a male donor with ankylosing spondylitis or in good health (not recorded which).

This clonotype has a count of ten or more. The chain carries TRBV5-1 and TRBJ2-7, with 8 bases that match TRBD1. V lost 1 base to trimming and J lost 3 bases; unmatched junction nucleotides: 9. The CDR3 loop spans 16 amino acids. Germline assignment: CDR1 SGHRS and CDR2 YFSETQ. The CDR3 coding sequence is TGCGCCAGCAGCTTGATGTCGCAGGGGGCTTACTACGAGCAGTACTTC. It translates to CASSLMSQGAYYEQYF.

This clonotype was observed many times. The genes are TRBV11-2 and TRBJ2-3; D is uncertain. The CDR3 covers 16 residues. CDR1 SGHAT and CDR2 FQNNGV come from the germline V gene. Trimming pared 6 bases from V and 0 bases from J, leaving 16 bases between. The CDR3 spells CASSLDGFASTDTQYF. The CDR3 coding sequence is TGTGCCAGCAGTCTTGATGGGTTTGCTAGCACAGATACGCAGTATTTT.

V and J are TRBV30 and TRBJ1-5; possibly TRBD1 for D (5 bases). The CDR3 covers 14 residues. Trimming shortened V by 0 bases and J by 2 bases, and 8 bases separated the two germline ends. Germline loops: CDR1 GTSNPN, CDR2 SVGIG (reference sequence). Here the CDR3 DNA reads TGTGCCTGGAGTGTCTTGGGGGGCAATCAGCCCCAGCATTTT. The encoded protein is CAWSVLGGNQPQHF. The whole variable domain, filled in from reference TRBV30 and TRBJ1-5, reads SQTIHQWPATLVQPVGSPLSLECTVEGTSNPNLYWYRQAAGRGLQLLFYSVGIGQISSEVPQNLSASRPQDRQFILSSKKLLLSDSGFYLCAWSVLGGNQPQHFGDGTRLSIL.

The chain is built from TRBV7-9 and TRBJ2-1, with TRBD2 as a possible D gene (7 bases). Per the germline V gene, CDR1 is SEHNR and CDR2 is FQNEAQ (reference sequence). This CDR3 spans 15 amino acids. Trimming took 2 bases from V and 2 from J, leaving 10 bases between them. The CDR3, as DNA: TGTGCCAGCAGCTTACCGGGGGGCCCCTACAATGAGCAGTTCTTC. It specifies CASSLPGGPYNEQFF.

In DNA, the CDR3 is TGTGCCAGCAGCGATAGCGGGGGGGCCAGCAATGAGCAGTTCTTC. Encoded protein: CASSDSGGASNEQFF. The V gene is TRBV7-3, the J gene TRBJ2-1; 11 bases are a match to TRBD2. The V segment lost 5 bases and the J segment 6 bases; nucleotides outside the gene matches: 6. The CDR3 has 15 residues. CDR1 is SGHTA, CDR2 FQGTGA, per germline.

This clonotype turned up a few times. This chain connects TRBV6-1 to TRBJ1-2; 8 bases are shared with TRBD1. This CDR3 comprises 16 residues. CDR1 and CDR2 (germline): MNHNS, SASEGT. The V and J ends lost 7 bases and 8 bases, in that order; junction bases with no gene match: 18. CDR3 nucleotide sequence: TGTGCCAGCATCCCTCTTCGCGGCCAGGGGGCCGCGGGCTACACCTTC. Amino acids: CASIPLRGQGAAGYTF.

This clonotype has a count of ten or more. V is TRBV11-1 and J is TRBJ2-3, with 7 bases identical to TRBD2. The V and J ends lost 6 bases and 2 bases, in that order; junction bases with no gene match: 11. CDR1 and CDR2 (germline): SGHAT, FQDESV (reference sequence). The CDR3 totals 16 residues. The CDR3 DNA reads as TGTGCCAGCAGGGGGGGGACTCTAGCGCACACAGATACGCAGTATTTT. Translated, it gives CASRGGTLAHTDTQYF.